The 20 T cell receptor beta chains presented below share a single source sample, sequenced in a study of monozygotic twins with inflammatory bowel disease. TCRdb re-called the 5' RACE reads and shows each CDR3 protein once, DNA omitted. This table holds around 400,000 distinct CDR3 sequences. Specimen: blood. Receptors were obtained from a human donor with ulcerative colitis or Crohn's disease, or a healthy co-twin of an affected twin (not recorded which).

The chain is built from TRBV20-1 and TRBJ1-4. The germline CDR1 and CDR2 sequences are DFQATT and SNEGSKA (reference sequence). The CDR3 runs to 12 residues. The CDR3 protein is CSAEKGDEKLFF.

The chain joins TRBV27 to TRBJ1-1; no DNA is available, so the TRBD1 call from TCRdb remains unchecked. The CDR3 totals 16 residues. Germline CDR1 is MNHEY and CDR2 is SMNVEV (reference sequence). CDR3 sequence reads: CASSLISGTGNTEAFF.

This chain connects TRBV5-5 to TRBJ1-2. CDR3 length equals 12 residues. CDR1 and CDR2 from the germline V gene are SGHKS and YYEKEE (reference sequence). CDR3 protein: CASSLANYGYTF.

The gene calls are TRBV19 and TRBJ2-1; there is no DNA to check the TCRdb D call of TRBD1. This CDR3 is built from 15 residues. The V gene's germline CDR1 is LNHDA and CDR2 SQIVND (reference sequence). The CDR3 here is CASSRGDRVKSEQFF.

V is TRBV7-8 and J is TRBJ2-2; no DNA is available, so the TRBD2 call from TCRdb remains unchecked. The CDR3 runs to 15 residues. The germline CDR1 and CDR2 sequences are SGHVS and FQNEAQ. CDR3 protein: CASIPRLALSGELFF. Combining the CDR3 with reference TRBV7-8 and TRBJ2-2 gives the whole variable domain GAGVSQSPRYKVAKRGQDVALRCDPISGHVSLFWYQQALGQGPEFLTYFQNEAQLDKSGLPSDRFFAERPEGSVSTLKIQRTQQEDSAVYLCASIPRLALSGELFFGEGSRLTVL.

The CDR3 spells CASSYLDGYNSPLHF. The chain carries TRBV6-5 and TRBJ1-6. The germline gives CDR1 MNHEY, CDR2 SVGAGI. CDR3 length: 15 residues.

This chain joins TRBV5-1 and TRBJ2-5; TCRdb names TRBD2, which stays unverified in the absence of DNA. Looked up from germline, CDR1 is SGHRS and CDR2 is YFSETQ. The CDR3 consists of 16 residues. CDR3 loop: CASSSREAGGQETQYF.

J is TRBJ2-1 and V is TRBV13; TCRdb proposes TRBD1, but this gene call is untestable without DNA. In germline, CDR1 is PRHDT, CDR2 FYEKMQ (reference sequence). The CDR3 sequence is 17 residues long. The CDR3 loop is CASSFPTGPNLRNEQFF.

This chain connects TRBV5-1 to TRBJ2-1; lacking DNA, the TRBD1 call made by TCRdb goes unchecked. This CDR3 spans 14 amino acids. CDR1 and CDR2 from the germline V gene are SGHRS and YFSETQ. CDR3 sequence: CASSPTASGGEQFF. The variable domain in full, with the rest retrieved from reference TRBV5-1 and TRBJ2-1, is KAGVTQTPRYLIKTRGQQVTLSCSPISGHRSVSWYQQTPGQGLQFLFEYFSETQRNKGNFPGRFSGRQFSNSRSEMNVSTLELGDSALYLCASSPTASGGEQFFGPGTRLTVL.

The chain uses TRBV5-1 and TRBJ2-3; TCRdb picks TRBD2, but there is no DNA to check that call. CDR1 SGHRS and CDR2 YFSETQ come from the germline V gene. This CDR3 is 15 amino acids long. CDR3 sequence reads: CASSLKSSAADTQYF.

The genes are TRBV6-1 and TRBJ2-7; with no DNA, the TCRdb D assignment of TRBD2 cannot be verified. CDR3 length equals 15 residues. From germline, CDR1 is MNHNS and CDR2 SASEGT. Here the CDR3 reads CASSGTSGGSSEQYF.

The V call is TRBV20-1, the J call TRBJ2-7; the TCRdb D gene call, TRBD1, has no DNA to confirm it. The CDR3 extends over 14 amino acids. Per germline, CDR1 DFQATT and CDR2 SNEGSKA (reference sequence). The CDR3 loop reads CSATPWGGLYEQYF.

The rearrangement links TRBV6-2 or TRBV6-3 to TRBJ2-1; TCRdb proposes TRBD1, but this gene call is untestable without DNA. The germline V gene encodes CDR1 MNHEY and CDR2 SVGEGT. The CDR3 runs to 15 residues. This chain's CDR3 is CASSGQGGQDNEQFF.

The chain joins TRBV11-3 to TRBJ2-3; TCRdb designates TRBD2, a call that cannot be tested without DNA. The CDR3 has 14 amino acids. Germline assignment: CDR1 SGHNT and CDR2 YENEEA. The CDR3 region is CASSFSGGMDTQYF. Based on the CDR3 plus reference TRBV11-3 and TRBJ2-3, the full variable domain is EAGVVQSPRYKIIEKKQPVAFWCNPISGHNTLYWYLQNLGQGPELLIRYENEEAVDDSQLPKDRFSAERLKGVDSTLKIQPAELGDSAVYLCASSFSGGMDTQYFGPGTRLTVL.

The chain employs TRBV9 and TRBJ2-6. The CDR3 is made up of 13 amino acids. Germline CDR1 SGDLS, CDR2 YYNGEE. CDR3 residues: CASSPFRANVLTF. Complete variable domain (other parts from reference TRBV9 and TRBJ2-6): DSGVTQTPKHLITATGQRVTLRCSPRSGDLSVYWYQQSLDQGLQFLIQYYNGEERAKGNILERFSAQQFPDLHSELNLSSLELGDSALYFCASSPFRANVLTFGAGSRLTVL.

This chain uses TRBV5-4 with TRBJ2-3; TCRdb calls TRBD1, which cannot be checked without DNA. The CDR3 sequence is 15 residues long. Germline CDR1 and CDR2: SGHNT and YYREEE (reference sequence). The CDR3 loop is CASSLRQGSTDTQYF.

This CDR3 reads CASRLGLAENTGELFF. J is TRBJ2-2 and V is TRBV27; TCRdb's D gene call, TRBD2, goes unchecked for lack of DNA. Germline V lookup: CDR1 MNHEY, CDR2 SMNVEV (reference sequence). This CDR3 comprises 16 residues.

The CDR3 region is CASSTTKETQYF. The rearrangement joins TRBV5-6 to TRBJ2-5. This CDR3 is 12 amino acids long. Germline V CDR1 and CDR2: SGHDT, YYEEEE.

The genes are TRBV28 and TRBJ2-7. Germline-derived CDR1 and CDR2 are MDHEN and SYDVKM. CDR3 size: 13 residues. The CDR3 region is CASGERELVEQYF.

The gene calls are TRBV7-6 and TRBJ2-2; as DNA is missing, the TRBD1 call by TCRdb cannot be tested. CDR3 size: 16 residues. From germline, CDR1 is SGHVS and CDR2 FNYEAQ. The CDR3 here is CASSPGGQGDTGELFF. The full variable domain, its missing parts supplied by reference TRBV7-6 and TRBJ2-2, is GAGVSQSPRYKVTKRGQDVALRCDPISGHVSLYWYRQALGQGPEFLTYFNYEAQQDKSGLPNDRFSAERPEGSISTLTIQRTEQRDSAMYRCASSPGGQGDTGELFFGEGSRLTVL.